Presented here are 14 T cell receptor beta chains from one specimen sequenced in a study of CD8+CD57+ T cells in acquired aplastic anemia. The sequenced patients had an expansion of CD8+CD57+ cells seen by flow cytometry. Both TCR beta VDJ combination and CDR3 sequence profiling were carried out. Genomic DNA was the template for this profiling. In TCRdb, the reads were re-called with MiXCR into one record per CDR3 protein. In the table there are roughly 250,000 distinct CDR3 sequences, roughly 82% of which are singletons. Sequencing input: sorted CD4+, CD8+, or CD8+CD57+ T cells (not recorded which) from PBMCs. Receptor source: a human donor with aplastic anemia.

This clonotype was counted between two and nine times. Mismatch with germline at one junction end may stem from a read error. The V gene is TRBV7-2, the J gene TRBJ2-3; TRBD2 agrees at 12 bases. The CDR3 extends over 14 amino acids. Germline V gene lookup returns CDR1 SGHTA and CDR2 FQGNSA. CDR3 coding DNA: TGTGCCAGCAGCTTGACTAGCGGGAGCGGAGATACGCATTTT. Its translation: CASSLTSGSGDTHF.

This clonotype turned up a few times. The chain uses TRBV19 and TRBJ1-1; the D is unclear. The germline gives CDR1 LNHDA, CDR2 SQIVND (reference sequence). This CDR3 is 15 amino acids long. The germline V and J ends were trimmed by 4 bases and 0 bases, with 12 bases remaining between them. The CDR3 coding sequence is TGTGCCAGTAGTACTAAGACACTCATGAACACTGAAGCTTTCTTT. Translation: CASSTKTLMNTEAFF.

There are a few counts of this clonotype. This chain joins TRBV6-4 and TRBJ2-7; 7 nucleotides align to TRBD2. Germline V gene lookup returns CDR1 MRHNA and CDR2 SNTAGT. With V trimmed by 6 bases and J by 3 bases, 8 bases remained unmatched. This CDR3 has 14 residues. CDR3 sequence (DNA): TGTGCCAGCAGGGAGTCTGGCGGGGGCTACGAGCAGTACTTC. It is translated as CASRESGGGYEQYF.

As regards this clonotype: At one end the junction does not follow the germline gene, possibly because of a read error. The chain is built from TRBV11-3 and TRBJ2-5; D uncertain. The CDR3 spans 14 residues. The V gene's germline CDR1 is SGHNT and CDR2 YENEEA. Here the CDR3 DNA reads TGTTCCAGCAGCTTAGGCCGCGAGCAAGAGACCCAGTACTTC. This encodes CSSSLGREQETQYF.

The chain combines TRBV11-3 with TRBJ2-6, with D possibly being TRBD1 or TRBD2 (5 bases each). This CDR3 region has 16 residues. V was trimmed by 3 bases and J by 15 bases, leaving 24 bases between them. Germline V gene sequence: CDR1 SGHNT, CDR2 YENEEA. CDR3 in amino acids: CASSLARGGLVYGLTF. CDR3 DNA sequence: TGTGCCAGCAGCTTGGCGAGGGGCGGGCTCGTATATGGCCTGACTTTC.

This clonotype has at least ten counts. CDR3 amino acids: CASSGGLAGAADTQYF. The CDR3 coding sequence is TGTGCCAGCAGTGGGGGACTAGCGGGGGCGGCAGATACGCAGTATTTT. V gene TRBV12-3 or TRBV12-4 combines with J gene TRBJ2-3, with TRBD2 matching over 14 bases. This CDR3 contains 16 residues. Trimming took 5 bases from V and 4 from J; bases not matched to a gene: 5.

The V and J genes are TRBV24-1 and TRBJ2-7; the D is unclear. Germline CDR1 and CDR2: KGHDR and SFDVKD. The length of the CDR3 is 13 residues. The V end lost 5 bases, the J end lost 6 bases, and 13 bases lay between the germline ends. The CDR3 DNA reads as TGTGCCACCAGTGGGGTTACGGGTGGCGAGCAGTACTTC. This gives the protein CATSGVTGGEQYF.

The chain employs TRBV9 and TRBJ2-3; D may be TRBD2 (6 bases). The CDR3 loop spans 18 amino acids. CDR1 and CDR2 (germline): SGDLS, YYNGEE. The V end lost 0 bases, the J end lost 2 bases, and 19 bases lay between the germline ends. CDR3: CASSVEDYPLVNTDTQYF. CDR3 DNA: TGTGCCAGCAGCGTAGAGGACTATCCCCTGGTGAACACAGATACGCAGTATTTT.

V and J are TRBV7-2 and TRBJ2-6; 9 bases are a match to TRBD1. The germline V gene encodes CDR1 SGHTA and CDR2 FQGNSA. Unmatched junction bases numbered 8, after V lost 4 bases and J lost 4 bases. This CDR3 is built from 17 residues. Here the CDR3 DNA reads TGTGCCAGCAGCTGGACAGGGGCGGACACCGGGGCCAACGTCCTGACTTTC. It codes for CASSWTGADTGANVLTF.

The sample holds many counts of this clonotype. This chain uses TRBV4-1 with TRBJ2-7; the D is unclear. CDR3 length: 15 residues. The germline V gene encodes CDR1 MGHRA and CDR2 YSYEKL. Trimming pared 5 bases from V and 0 bases from J, leaving 14 bases between. CDR3 coding DNA: TGCGCCAGCAGCTCCCAGGACGGCAGCTCCTACGAGCAGTACTTC. Translation gives CASSSQDGSSYEQYF.

About this clonotype: The conserved phenylalanine or tryptophan normally closing the CDR3 is absent here, so this likely arose from a read error. Because the CDR3's place on the DNA is in doubt, the DNA is left out and the CDR3 is given as listed by TCRdb. V and J are TRBV9 and TRBJ2-1; TRBD1 is the table's D call, not checked against the DNA. Germline values: CDR1 SGDLS, CDR2 YYNGEE. The CDR3 is 13 amino acids long, termini counted. CDR3 region: CASSAGSASYNSL.

With regard to this clonotype: This likely comes from a read error, as the CDR3 has no conserved phenylalanine or tryptophan at its end. No DNA is shown, since the ends of the CDR3 on it are uncertain; the CDR3 is the one TCRdb lists. J is TRBJ1-5 and V is TRBV9. Counting both end residues, the CDR3 totals 13 amino acids. Germline CDR1 reads SGDLS; CDR2 reads YYNGEE. CDR3: CASSHWSSRANVL.

The chain uses TRBV7-9 and TRBJ2-2; 8 positions match TRBD1. The CDR3 is 16 residues long. Germline V gene lookup returns CDR1 SEHNR and CDR2 FQNEAQ (reference sequence). The V gene end was trimmed by 6 bases and the J gene end by 6 bases; junction bases not matched to a gene: 12. The CDR3 sequence is CASSEEDRVGAGELFF. The CDR3 DNA reads as TGTGCCAGCAGTGAAGAGGACAGGGTTGGCGCCGGGGAGCTGTTTTTT.

This clonotype was seen only once. At one of its ends the junction is not consistent with the germline gene, which may arise from a read error. CDR3: CASSITSGAYNEHTF. CDR3 DNA: TGTGCCAGCAGTATAACTAGCGGCGCCTACAATGAGCACACCTTC. The chain uses TRBV19 and TRBJ1-2, with D unresolved. The CDR3 totals 15 residues. The germline gives CDR1 LNHDA, CDR2 SQIVND (reference sequence).